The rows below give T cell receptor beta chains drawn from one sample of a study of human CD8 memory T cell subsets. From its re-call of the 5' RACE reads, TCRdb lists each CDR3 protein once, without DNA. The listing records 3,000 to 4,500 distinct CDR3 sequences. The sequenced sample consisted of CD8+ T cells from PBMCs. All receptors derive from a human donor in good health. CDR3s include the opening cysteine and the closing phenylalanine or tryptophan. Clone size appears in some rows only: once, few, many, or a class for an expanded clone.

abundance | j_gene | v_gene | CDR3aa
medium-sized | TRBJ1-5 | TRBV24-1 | CATSDLGANQPQHF
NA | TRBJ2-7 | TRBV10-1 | CASSDGTPSYEQYF
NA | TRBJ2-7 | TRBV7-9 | CASSVQSYEQYF
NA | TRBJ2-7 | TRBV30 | CAWGTAYEQYF
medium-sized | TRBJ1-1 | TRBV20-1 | CSARLPGSAFF
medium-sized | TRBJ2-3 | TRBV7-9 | CASSSHLGLAGATDTQYF
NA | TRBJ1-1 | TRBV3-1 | CASSWGTGGTEAFF
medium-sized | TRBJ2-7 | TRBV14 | CASSQDPGQGSYEQYF
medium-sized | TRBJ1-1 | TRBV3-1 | CASSQSPGNTEAFF
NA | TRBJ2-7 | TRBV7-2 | CASSLWTGTDEQYF
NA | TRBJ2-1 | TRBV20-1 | CSARDPYGWDNEQFF
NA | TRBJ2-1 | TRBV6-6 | CASSYSMKTGVSSYNEQFF
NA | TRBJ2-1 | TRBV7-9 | CASTPPRDGFDSEQFF
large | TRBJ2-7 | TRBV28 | CASSPPANGYEQYF
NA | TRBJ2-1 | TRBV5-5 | CASSLGDSYNEQFF
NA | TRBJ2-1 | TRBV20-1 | CSGPSDRNYNEQFF
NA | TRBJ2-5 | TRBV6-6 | CASSYTAGGRSLQETQYF
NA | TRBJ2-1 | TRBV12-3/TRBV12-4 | CASALLAGGDNEQFF
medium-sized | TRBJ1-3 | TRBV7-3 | CASSLTSGTGNTIYF
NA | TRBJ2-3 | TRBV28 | CASSSGYRVADTQYF
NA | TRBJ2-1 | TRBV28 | CASSLWLGTYNEQFF
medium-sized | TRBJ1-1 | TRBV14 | CASSSGVGTEAFF
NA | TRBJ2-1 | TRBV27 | CASSSDRRPYNEQFF
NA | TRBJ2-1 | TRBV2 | CASSDTGGYNEQFF
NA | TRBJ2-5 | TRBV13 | CASSFGTGPFKAQYF
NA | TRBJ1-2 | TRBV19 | CASSIPRTGMPGYTF
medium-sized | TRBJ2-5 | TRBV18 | CASSLRHGLAGVGETQYF
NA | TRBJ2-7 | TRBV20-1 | CSAREAGTYEQYF
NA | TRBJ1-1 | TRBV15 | CATSVTGDTEAFF
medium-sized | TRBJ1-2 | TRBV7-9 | CASSPTLTSGYTF
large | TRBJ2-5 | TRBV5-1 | CASSSGTGIRMAQETQYF
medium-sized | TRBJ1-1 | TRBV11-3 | CASKSRGNTEAFF
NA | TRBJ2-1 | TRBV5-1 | CASSYGLGGYNEQFF
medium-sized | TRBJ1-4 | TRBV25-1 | CASSEFSTTNEKLFF
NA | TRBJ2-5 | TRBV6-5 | CASRPLGGAEETQYF
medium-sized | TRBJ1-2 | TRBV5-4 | CASSLSGTRYGYTF
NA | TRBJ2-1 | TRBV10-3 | CAIRQESSYNEQFF
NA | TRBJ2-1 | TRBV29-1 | CSVTSGGYNEQFF
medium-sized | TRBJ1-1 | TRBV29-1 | CSVGQLTNTEAFF
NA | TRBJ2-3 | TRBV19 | CASSIVAGLDTDTQYF
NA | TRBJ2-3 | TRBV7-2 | CASSQLWTSATDTQYF
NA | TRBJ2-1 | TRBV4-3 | CASSQAVVSSYNEQFF
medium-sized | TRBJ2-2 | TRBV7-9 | CASSPDRLNTGELFF
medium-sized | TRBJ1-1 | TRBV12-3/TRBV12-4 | CASSWTAGADLNTEAFF
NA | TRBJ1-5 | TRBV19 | CASSMVRDSNQPQHF
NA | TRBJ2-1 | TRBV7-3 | CASSFSGGPLYNEQFF
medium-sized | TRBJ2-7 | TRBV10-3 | CAITLAGGEQYF
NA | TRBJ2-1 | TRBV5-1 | CASSFRKNEQFF
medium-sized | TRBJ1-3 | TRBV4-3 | CASSQNTGGSGNTIYF
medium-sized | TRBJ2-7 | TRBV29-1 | CSVELETGPYEQYF
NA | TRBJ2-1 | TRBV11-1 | CASSLAGRNEQFF
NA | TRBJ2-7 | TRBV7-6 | CASSYSRGSSYEQYF
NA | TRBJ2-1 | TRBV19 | CASSISGGLTNEQFF
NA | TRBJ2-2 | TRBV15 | CATSRDNSGSNTGELFF
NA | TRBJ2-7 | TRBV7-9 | CASSPPVRTSTYEQYF
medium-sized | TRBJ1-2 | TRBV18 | CASSPSGQINGYTF
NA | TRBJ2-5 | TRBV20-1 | CSARSPLAGLREGQYF
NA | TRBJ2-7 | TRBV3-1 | CASSQELEQYF